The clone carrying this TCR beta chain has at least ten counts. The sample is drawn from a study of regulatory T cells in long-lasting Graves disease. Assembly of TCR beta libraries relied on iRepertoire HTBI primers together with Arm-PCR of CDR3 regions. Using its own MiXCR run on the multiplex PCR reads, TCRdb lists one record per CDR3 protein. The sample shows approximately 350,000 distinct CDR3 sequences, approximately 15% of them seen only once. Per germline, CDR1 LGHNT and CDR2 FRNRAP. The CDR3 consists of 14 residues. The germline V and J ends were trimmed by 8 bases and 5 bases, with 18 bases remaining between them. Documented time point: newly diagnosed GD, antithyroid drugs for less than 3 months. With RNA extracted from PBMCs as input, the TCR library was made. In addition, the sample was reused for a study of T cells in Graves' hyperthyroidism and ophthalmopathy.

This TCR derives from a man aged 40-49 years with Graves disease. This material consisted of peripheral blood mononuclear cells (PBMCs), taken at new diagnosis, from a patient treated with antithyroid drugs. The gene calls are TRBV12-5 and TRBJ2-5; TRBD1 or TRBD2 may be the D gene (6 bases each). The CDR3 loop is CASRPYGGQETQYF. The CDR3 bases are TGTGCTAGTCGCCCCTATGGGGGGCAGGAGACCCAGTACTTC.